This T cell receptor (beta chain) stems from a study of human T cells and chemical hapten exposure. The length of the CDR3 is 14 residues. The ends lost 6 bases at V and 1 base at J; junction bases unmatched: 5. Noted time point: pre-sensitization, week 0. The treatment: therapeutic diphenylcyclopropenone sensitization with weekly scalp DPC. One entry per CDR3 protein results from TCRdb running MiXCR on the RACE reads. The profile shows tens of thousands of distinct CDR3 sequences, more than 9% of them singletons. The receptor comes from a man in his thirties or forties with alopecia areata. Some clones in this sample may be carry-over from other donors' samples. The sample consisted of whole blood, taken in connection with sensitization to the hapten diphenylcyclopropenone (DPC). The chain is built from TRBV12-3 or TRBV12-4 and TRBJ1-1, with TRBD1 matching 7 bases. CDR3 nucleotide sequence: TGTGCCAGCAGGTTCCAGGGGGGGAACACTGAAGCTTTCTTT. It is translated as CASRFQGGNTEAFF.